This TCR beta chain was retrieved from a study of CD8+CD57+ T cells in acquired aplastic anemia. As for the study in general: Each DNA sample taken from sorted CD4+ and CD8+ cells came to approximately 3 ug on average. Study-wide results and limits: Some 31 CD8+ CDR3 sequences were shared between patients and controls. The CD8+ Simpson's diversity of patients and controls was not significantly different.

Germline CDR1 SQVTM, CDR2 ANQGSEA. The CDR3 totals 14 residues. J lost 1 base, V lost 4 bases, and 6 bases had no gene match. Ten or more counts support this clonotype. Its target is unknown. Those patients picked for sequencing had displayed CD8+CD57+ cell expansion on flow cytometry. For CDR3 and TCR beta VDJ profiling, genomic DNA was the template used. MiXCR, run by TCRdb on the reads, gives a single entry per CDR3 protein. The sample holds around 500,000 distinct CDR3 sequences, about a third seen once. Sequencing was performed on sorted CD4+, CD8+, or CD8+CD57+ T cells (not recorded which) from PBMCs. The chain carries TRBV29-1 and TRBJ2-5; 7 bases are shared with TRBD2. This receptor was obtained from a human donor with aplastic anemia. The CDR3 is CSVASGGLQETQYF. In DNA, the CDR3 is TGCAGCGTTGCTAGCGGAGGACTCCAAGAGACCCAGTACTTC.